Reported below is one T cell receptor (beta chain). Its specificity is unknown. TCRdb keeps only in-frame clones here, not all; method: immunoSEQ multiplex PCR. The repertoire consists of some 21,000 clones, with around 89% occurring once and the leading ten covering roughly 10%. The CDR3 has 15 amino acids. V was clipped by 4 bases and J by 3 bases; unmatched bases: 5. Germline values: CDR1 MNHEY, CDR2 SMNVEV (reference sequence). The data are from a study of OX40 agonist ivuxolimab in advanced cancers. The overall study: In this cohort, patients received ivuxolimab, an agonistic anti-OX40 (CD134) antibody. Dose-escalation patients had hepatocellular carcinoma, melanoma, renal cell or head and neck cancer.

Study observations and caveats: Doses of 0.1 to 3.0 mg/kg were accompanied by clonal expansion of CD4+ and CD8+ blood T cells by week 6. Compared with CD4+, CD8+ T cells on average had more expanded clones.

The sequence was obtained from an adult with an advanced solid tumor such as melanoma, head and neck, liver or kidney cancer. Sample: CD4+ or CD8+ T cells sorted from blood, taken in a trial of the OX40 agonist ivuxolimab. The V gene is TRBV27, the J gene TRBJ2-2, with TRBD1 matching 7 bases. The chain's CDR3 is CASSSGQEYTGELFF. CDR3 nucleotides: TGTGCCAGCAGTTCCGGACAGGAGTACACCGGGGAGCTGTTTTTT.